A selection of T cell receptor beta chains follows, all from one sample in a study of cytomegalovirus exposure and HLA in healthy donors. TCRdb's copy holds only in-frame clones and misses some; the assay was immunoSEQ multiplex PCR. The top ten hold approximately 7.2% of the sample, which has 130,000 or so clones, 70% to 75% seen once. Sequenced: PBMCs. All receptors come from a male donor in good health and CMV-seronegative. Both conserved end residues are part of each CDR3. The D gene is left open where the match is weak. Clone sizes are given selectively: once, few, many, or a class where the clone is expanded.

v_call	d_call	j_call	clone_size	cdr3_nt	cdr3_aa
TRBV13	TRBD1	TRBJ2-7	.	TGTGCCAGCAGCTCCGGGACAGGGACCTACGAGCAGTACTTC	CASSSGTGTYEQYF
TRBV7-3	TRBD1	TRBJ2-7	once	TGTGCCAGCAGTCAGGGACAGTCCTACGAGCAGTACTTC	CASSQGQSYEQYF
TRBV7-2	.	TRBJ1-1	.	TGTGCCAGCCGCCTCGACAGAGGTGAAGCTTTCTTT	CASRLDRGEAFF
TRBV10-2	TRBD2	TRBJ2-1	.	TGCGCCAGCAGCCCCGGGACTAGCGGGGTTAATGAGCAGTTCTTC	CASSPGTSGVNEQFF
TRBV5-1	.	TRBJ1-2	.	TGCGCCAGCAGCCGGGGGTTAGAAAATGCTAACTATGGCTACACCTTC	CASSRGLENANYGYTF
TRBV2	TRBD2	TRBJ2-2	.	TGTGCCAGCAGTCAACAGGGCGGGGGGCACACCGGGGAGCTGTTTTTT	CASSQQGGGHTGELFF
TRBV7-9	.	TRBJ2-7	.	TGTGCCAGCAGCACCGGACAGAGCTCCTACGAGCAGTACTTC	CASSTGQSSYEQYF
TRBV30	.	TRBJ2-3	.	TGTGCCTGGAGAAATGGGTTGGCGGGGGCGAGGACTAGCACAGATACGCAGTATTTT	CAWRNGLAGARTSTDTQYF
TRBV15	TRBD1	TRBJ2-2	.	TGTGCCACCAGCAGCCCCAGGGGGTATAACACCGGGGAGCTGTTTTTT	CATSSPRGYNTGELFF
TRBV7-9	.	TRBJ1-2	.	TGTGCCAGCAGCTTACAGGGTAGCTATGGCTACACCTTC	CASSLQGSYGYTF
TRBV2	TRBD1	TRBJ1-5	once	TGTGCCAGCAGGGACAGGGAACGGAGTGGCAATCAGCCCCAGCATTTT	CASRDRERSGNQPQHF
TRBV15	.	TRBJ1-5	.	TGTGCCACCAGCACAGGGACTATCAGCAATCAGCCCCAGCATTTT	CATSTGTISNQPQHF
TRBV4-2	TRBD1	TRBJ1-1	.	TGTGCCAGCAGCGAAAGACAGGGCGTAGCTGAAGCTTTCTTT	CASSERQGVAEAFF
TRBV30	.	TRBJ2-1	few	TGTGCCTGGAGTGTACGGTATGAGCAGTTCTTC	CAWSVRYEQFF
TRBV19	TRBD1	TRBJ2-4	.	TGTGCCAGTAGTAACGACAGGGGGAACATTCAGTACTTC	CASSNDRGNIQYF